Listed below are T cell receptor beta chains from one sample, sequenced in a study of blood T cells in healthy people across ages. TCRdb reprocessed the 5' RACE reads with MiXCR, giving one entry per CDR3 protein. The data show roughly 800,000 distinct CDR3 sequences, more than 45% seen once. The source material was blood. The source of these receptors is a man aged 30 to 45 in good health. The CDR3 runs from the conserved cysteine through the conserved F or W. Fields, in order: V gene, D gene, clone size, J gene, CDR3 DNA, CDR3 protein. The D gene is left open where the match is weak. Only part of the rows carry a size: once, few, many, or a class if the clone is expanded.

>TRBV11-1|.|.|TRBJ2-7
TGTGCCAGCAGCTTAAACAGGCCAGCCTACGAGCAGTACTTC
CASSLNRPAYEQYF
>TRBV6-1|.|.|TRBJ2-7
TGTGCCAGCAGTATTGCAGACTCCTACGAGCAGTACTTC
CASSIADSYEQYF
>TRBV6-6|.|.|TRBJ2-3
TGTGCCAGCAGTTGGCAGGGGATAAACACAGATACGCAGTATTTT
CASSWQGINTDTQYF
>TRBV15|TRBD2|few|TRBJ2-7
TGTGCCACCAGCAGTTTCACAGGCGTCGGGGGGGAGCAGTACTTC
CATSSFTGVGGEQYF
>TRBV7-9|TRBD2|few|TRBJ2-7
TGTGCCAGCATCAATAGCGGGATGCCGGACGAGCAGTACTTC
CASINSGMPDEQYF
>TRBV6-1|TRBD1|.|TRBJ1-2
TGTGCCAGCAGTGACCGGGACAGGGCGTACTACACCTTC
CASSDRDRAYYTF
>TRBV7-2|TRBD1|.|TRBJ2-7
TGTGCCAGCAGCCTGAGGCACCTCGGGACAGGGGGCGTCGAGCAGTACTTC
CASSLRHLGTGGVEQYF
>TRBV10-3|TRBD1|.|TRBJ1-5
TGTGCCATCAGGACAGGGGAAAATAGCAATCAGCCCCAGCATTTT
CAIRTGENSNQPQHF
>TRBV20-1|TRBD1|.|TRBJ1-2
TGCAGTGCGAAGGGGCAGGGGGCCTATGGCTACACCTTC
CSAKGQGAYGYTF
>TRBV5-1|.|.|TRBJ2-3
TGCGCCAGCAGCTTAGAACACACAGATACGCAGTATTTT
CASSLEHTDTQYF
>TRBV7-9|.|.|TRBJ2-7
TGTGCCAGCAGGCCGGTCATGTCCTACGAGCAGTACTTC
CASRPVMSYEQYF
>TRBV20-1|TRBD1|.|TRBJ1-4
TGCAGTGCTAGTGAGAGGACAGGCGGAAAACTGTTTTTT
CSASERTGGKLFF
>TRBV20-1|.|.|TRBJ2-7
TGCAGTGCGCCTGGTGCCGGGACGGAATCCTACAATGAGCAGTACTTC
CSAPGAGTESYNEQYF
>TRBV5-1|.|.|TRBJ2-2
TGCGCCAGCAGCGGCTCCGGCACCGGGGAGCTGTTTTTT
CASSGSGTGELFF
>TRBV5-1|.|few|TRBJ1-2
TGCGCCAGCAGCCCCGAGGACAGTCTCTCGGCCCGCTATGGCTACACCTTC
CASSPEDSLSARYGYTF
>TRBV7-9|.|.|TRBJ2-2
TGTGCCAGCAGCTCATCAGAGAACACCGGGGAGCTGTTTTTT
CASSSSENTGELFF
>TRBV3-1|.|.|TRBJ2-7
TGTGCCAGCAGCCCCGGGACTCACTCCTCCTACGAGCAGTACTTC
CASSPGTHSSYEQYF
>TRBV20-1|.|.|TRBJ2-7
TGCAGTGCTAGGGGCGGGTGGGGGGACGAGCAGTACTTC
CSARGGWGDEQYF
>TRBV7-9|.|.|TRBJ1-4
TGTGCCAGCAGCCCCCAGGGTAATGAAAAACTGTTTTTT
CASSPQGNEKLFF
>TRBV20-1|.|few|TRBJ2-7
TGCAGTGCTAGATCGATCGGGGACGACGAGCAGTACTTC
CSARSIGDDEQYF
>TRBV20-1|TRBD2|.|TRBJ2-3
TGCAGTGCTAGAGATCCTAGCGGGTCCCTCACAGATACGCAGTATTTT
CSARDPSGSLTDTQYF
>TRBV30|.|.|TRBJ2-5
TGTGCCTGGAGTGTAAGGTCAGCTCAAGAGACCCAGTACTTC
CAWSVRSAQETQYF
>TRBV6-1|TRBD1|.|TRBJ2-7
TGTGCCAGCAGGCCGGGACAGGCTTCTTTAACCGAGCAGTACTTC
CASRPGQASLTEQYF
>TRBV10-3|TRBD1|.|TRBJ1-5
TGTGCCATCAGTGAACAGGGGGCCGAGCCCCAGCATTTT
CAISEQGAEPQHF
>TRBV2|.|.|TRBJ2-1
TGTGCCAGCAGTGAAGGTTGGTTGAGCGGGGAGCAGTTCTTC
CASSEGWLSGEQFF
>TRBV21-1|.|.|TRBJ2-6
TGTGCCAGCAAGTACCTTAGCTCTGGGGCCAACGTCCTGACTTTC
CASKYLSSGANVLTF
>TRBV10-2|.|once|TRBJ2-1
TGCGCCAGCATGTACTGGCATGAGCAGTTCTTC
CASMYWHEQFF
>TRBV7-9|TRBD1|few|TRBJ1-5
TGTGCCAGCAGCTTGGACAGGGATCGTCAGCCCCAGCATTTT
CASSLDRDRQPQHF
>TRBV3-1|TRBD1|.|TRBJ2-1
TGTGCCAGCAGCCGCGAGAGAAGCAGGGGGCTCAATGAGCAGTTCTTC
CASSRERSRGLNEQFF
>TRBV7-9|.|.|TRBJ2-7
TGTGCCAGCAGCCCCCCGGGGAAAGTCCACGAGCAGTACTTC
CASSPPGKVHEQYF
>TRBV7-3|TRBD2|.|TRBJ2-1
TGTGCCAGCAGCCCCGGGACTAGCTATGAGCAGTTCTTC
CASSPGTSYEQFF
>TRBV28|.|.|TRBJ2-7
TGTGCCAGCACGGGACCTTACCATGAGCAGTACTTC
CASTGPYHEQYF
>TRBV12-3/TRBV12-4|.|once|TRBJ1-4
TGTGCCAGCAGTTCCGGGACATCATTTGCAACTAATGAAAAACTGTTTTTT
CASSSGTSFATNEKLFF
>TRBV4-3|TRBD2|.|TRBJ2-1
TGCGCCAGCAGCCAACTGTCACTAGCGGGAGGGGGGCAGTTCTTC
CASSQLSLAGGGQFF
>TRBV5-1|.|once|TRBJ2-5
TGCGCCAGCAGCTTGGGATGGGCCCAAGAGACCCAGTACTTC
CASSLGWAQETQYF
>TRBV20-1|TRBD2|.|TRBJ2-7
TGCAGTGCTGCTCGACTAGCGGGCAACTACGAGCAGTACTTC
CSAARLAGNYEQYF